This T cell receptor beta chain was profiled in a study of identical twins. This clonotype turned up a few times. CDR1 and CDR2 (germline): ENHRY, SYGVKD. The CDR3 covers 11 residues. The ends were cut back, 7 bases at V and 8 bases at J, with 9 bases in the middle. TCRdb passed the 5' RACE reads through MiXCR, listing each CDR3 protein once. The sample shows 750,000 to 950,000 distinct CDR3 sequences, more than 9% of them seen only once. The sample was also linked to a second study, of yellow fever vaccine responses in identical twins.

The clonotype originates from a woman aged 18-29 years in good health. What was sequenced was PBMCs. The chain couples TRBV10-3 to TRBJ2-4; TRBD2 is a possible D gene (6 bases). The CDR3 nucleotides read TGTGCCATCAAGGAGGGGTACATTCAGTACTTC. This encodes CAIKEGYIQYF.